The clone carrying this T cell receptor (beta chain) was recorded at least ten times. V was shortened by 6 bases and J by 7 bases, with 16 bases between the two germline ends. The CDR3 is 15 residues long. The V gene's germline CDR1 is MNHEY and CDR2 SVGAGI. The data belong to a study of Graves' ophthalmopathy and Graves' hyperthyroidism. Background on the study: A follow-up of 18 months without ophthalmopathy meant that hyperthyroidism was stable.

RNA transcripts yielded amplified TCR beta CDR3 regions. The first-round RT-PCR employed HTBI primers together with the Qiagen OneStep RT-PCR kit. A multiplex PCR was then performed as the second round. TCRdb reanalysed the multiplex PCR reads using MiXCR and keeps one entry per CDR3 protein. The sample contains roughly 600,000 distinct CDR3 sequences, approximately 35% of which appear only once. Material for sequencing was peripheral blood or thyroid tissue (not recorded which). This chain links TRBV6-5 with TRBJ1-6; D possibly corresponds to TRBD1 (6 bases). This receptor was obtained from an adult man with Graves' hyperthyroidism. CDR3 in amino acids: CASRPLQGGNSPLHF. CDR3 nucleotides: TGTGCCAGCAGACCTTTACAGGGTGGAAATTCACCCCTCCACTTT.